The sequence of this T cell receptor (beta chain) was determined in a study of shared clonotypes between healthy human individuals (dated by TCRdb to the early 2020s). For context, the study as a whole: The cohort comprised a couple of women and a few men aged 18 to 49 years. Libraries were prepared and TCR repertoires were sequenced by different laboratories using diverse techniques, in order to increase sequencing depth and limit assay-specific biases. Leukapheresis yielded between about 0.9 and 10 billion PBMCs per donor. For each donor, CD4 naive and CD4 memory were each run on three plates, CD8 naive on two plates, and CD8 memory on one plate. To estimate repertoire size and how much clonotype sharing occurs between individuals, the study deeply sequenced the blood TCR repertoires of several healthy adults.

The CDR3 sequence holds 14 residues, the cysteine and phenylalanine included. CDR3 DNA is the only sequence kept; it has 42 bases, read in frame from the first base. Based on the germline V gene, the CDR1 and CDR2 sequences are SGHAT and FQNNGV. Trimming at the junction amounts to 3 bases on V and 2 bases on J, and the germline ends lie 9 bases apart. Using the deep immunoSEQ assay, multiplex PCR amplified TCR CDR3 regions from genomic DNA. Extracted genomic DNA from each cell subset was distributed evenly across all wells of several immunoSEQ 96-well plates, and each plate was treated as a replicate. Each replicate PCR for sorted subsets received around 0.2 ug genomic DNA, equal to roughly 33,000 T cell genomes. Purified libraries were measured with a Qubit 3.0 fluorometer, size-checked on a Bioanalyzer 2100, and measured again with the KAPA Library Quantification kit. A separate single-read 150-cycle Illumina NextSeq 550 flow cell was used to sequence each immunoSEQ 96-well plate. Processing in the source paper ran as follows. The immunoSEQ output contained only junctional sequences without quality scores, so filtering could not match that applied to full-length reads. Sequences were annotated with PyIR, a Python wrapper for IgBLAST v1.9, using IMGT germline references to assign V/J genes and CDR3. Reads were removed for weak V/J assignments (E-value above 1e-6), missing CDR3, stop codons, out-of-frame junctions, or ambiguous translated residues. V3J clonotypes were defined as sequences sharing an identical inferred V gene, J gene, and CDR3 amino acid sequence. To compute the percentage overlap between repertoires, the number of shared unique clonotypes was divided by the size of the smaller repertoire. Three approaches were used to assess repertoire richness: RTK rarefaction, the Chao1 estimator, and Recon v2.1 estimates of unobserved clonotypes. Generation probabilities were computed with OLGA for all TCRbeta clonotypes obtained by the gDNA method from several donors. The table was pulled from immuneACCESS by TCRdb, which kept in-frame rearrangements only. Such tables lose some clones; where checked, under half of the loss comes from unresolved V genes, and the rest has no known cause. That table is the source of V, J and clone size, and D and trimming were worked out from the DNA. A total of about 2.4 million clones appear in this sample, around nine tenths of them only once. 0.11% to 0.15% of the sample rests with the top ten.

Donors were healthy HIV-negative adults with no recently reported acute infections or vaccinations. All donors were Caucasian adults living in Nashville, Tennessee, USA. CD4+ T cells were enriched by magnetic negative selection, after which naive cells were positively selected on CD45RA and the negative fraction was taken as the memory subset. Blood was collected by leukapheresis, and PBMCs were isolated by Ficoll-Histopaque density gradient centrifugation and then cryopreserved in liquid nitrogen vapor phase. Analytical flow cytometry was used to check the purity and quantity of each magnetically sorted T cell population. From each sorted fraction, genomic DNA was isolated and quantified by UV absorbance on a Nanodrop 2000c. The paper's findings and limits, for the study overall: Pairwise subsampling indicated that sequencing depth was expected to affect the degree of clonotype sharing among donors. Sampling was restricted to blood, and TCR repertoires in tissue are likely to differ from TCR repertoires in blood. Incomplete sequencing was indicated by rarefaction of sorted-subset datasets, despite the large sequencing depth. Naive subsets generally had larger estimated clonotype richness than memory subsets. Higher generation probabilities were observed for clonotypes shared by all four sorted-subset donors than for non-shared clonotypes. The genetic and exposure-history diversity represented was limited by the small number of donors. When a few donors were compared, the shared fraction of clonotypes was 5% to 6.5% for naive CD4, approximately 3.5% for naive CD8, 2% to 2.5% for memory CD4, and roughly 0.43% for memory CD8.

Worth noting for this clone: No antigen is known for it. Base quality data are lacking; no much larger clone is found one base away.

The V gene is TRBV11-2 and the J gene is TRBJ2-3; the best D guess is TRBD1, with 5 bases matching. Source material: naive CD4+ T cells sorted from blood. The cell subset or site label on this specimen signifies: CD45RA+ positively selected. The TCR comes from a young man in good health. The CDR3 in this case is CASSFWTLTDTQYF. The DNA reads as follows: TGTGCCAGCAGCTTCTGGACACTCACAGATACGCAGTATTTT.